The text below deals with one T cell receptor beta chain. The data were taken from a study of blood T cell repertoires in COVID-19. Germline-derived CDR1 and CDR2 are MDHEN and SYDVKM. V was shortened by 5 bases and J by 5 bases, with 13 bases between the two germline ends. This CDR3 has 14 amino acids. As originally analysed: Reference gene primer amplification in the assay estimated nucleated cell counts. The data were produced by immunoSEQ multiplex PCR, yet TCRdb's version contains in-frame clones alone and is incomplete. V and J calls and clone size are given by that table; D and trimming were obtained from the DNA. The sample consists of about 250,000 clones, 88% of them appearing once.

This sequence originates from a woman in her fifties or sixties who had recovered from COVID-19. The chain links TRBV28 to TRBJ1-5; TRBD1 might be the D (6 bases). The sequencing sample was made of PBMCs or T cells enriched from blood (not recorded which). The chain's CDR3 is CASSLGGAYQPQHF. The CDR3 nucleotides are TGTGCCAGCAGTCTGGGGGGGGCATATCAGCCCCAGCATTTT.